This T cell receptor beta chain was recovered during a study of graft-versus-host responses after intestinal transplantation. About the study: Among the recipients, all got anti-thymocyte globulin induction and then tacrolimus and steroids for around three years.

The table came from immunoSEQ multiplex PCR; TCRdb's copy has only in-frame clones and leaves some out. The repertoire includes about 130,000 clones, 92% of them detected once, and around 0.19% sits in the top ten. Study-level findings and limits: Declining HvG levels early post-transplant were linked to peak circulating GvH clone levels. Individuals who had graft-donor T cell macrochimerism had allografts that showed high graft-versus-host to host-versus-graft clonal ratios.

Germline CDR1 reads MGHDK; CDR2 reads SYGVNS. This CDR3 is built from 14 residues. Trimming took off 5 bases at V and 2 bases at J, with 12 bases between the two ends. Remarks on this clone: What it recognizes is unknown.

The material was unstimulated CD4+ T cells sorted from spleen or lymph node cells, obtained before intestinal transplant. This clonotype was obtained from a human donor who received an intestinal transplant. V and J are TRBV25-1 and TRBJ1-2; a weak D match, TRBD1 (5 bases). CDR3 residues: CASSPPGRNYGYTF. As DNA, the CDR3 is TGTGCCAGCAGTCCGCCAGGGCGGAACTATGGCTACACCTTC.